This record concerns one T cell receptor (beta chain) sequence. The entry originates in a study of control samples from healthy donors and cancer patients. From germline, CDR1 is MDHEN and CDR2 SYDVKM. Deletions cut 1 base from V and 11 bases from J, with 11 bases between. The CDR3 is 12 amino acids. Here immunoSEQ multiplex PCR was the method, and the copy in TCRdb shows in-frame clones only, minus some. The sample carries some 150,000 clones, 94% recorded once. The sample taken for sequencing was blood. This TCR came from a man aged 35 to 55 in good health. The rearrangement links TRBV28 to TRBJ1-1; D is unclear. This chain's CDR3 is CASSLFGLRAFF. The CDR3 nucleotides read TGTGCCAGCAGTTTATTCGGCCTAAGGGCTTTCTTT.